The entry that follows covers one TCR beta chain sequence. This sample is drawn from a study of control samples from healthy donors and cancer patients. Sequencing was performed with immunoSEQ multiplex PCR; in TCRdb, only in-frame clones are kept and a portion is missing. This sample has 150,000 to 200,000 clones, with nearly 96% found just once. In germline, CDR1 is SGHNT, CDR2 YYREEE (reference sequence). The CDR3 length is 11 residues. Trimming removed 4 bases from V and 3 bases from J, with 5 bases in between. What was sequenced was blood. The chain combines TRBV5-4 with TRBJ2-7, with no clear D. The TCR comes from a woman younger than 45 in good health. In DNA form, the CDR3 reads TGTGCCAGCAGCCTTATCTACGAGCAGTACTTC. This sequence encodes CASSLIYEQYF.